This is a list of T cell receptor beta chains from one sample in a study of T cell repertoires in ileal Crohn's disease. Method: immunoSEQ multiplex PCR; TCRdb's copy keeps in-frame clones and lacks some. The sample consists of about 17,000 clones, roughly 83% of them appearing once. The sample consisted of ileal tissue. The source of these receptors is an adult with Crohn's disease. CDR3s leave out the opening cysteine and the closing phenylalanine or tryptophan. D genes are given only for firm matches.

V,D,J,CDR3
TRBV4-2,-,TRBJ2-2,ASSQAKGPTGELF
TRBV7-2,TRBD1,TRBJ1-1,AIVVGVRGLSEAF
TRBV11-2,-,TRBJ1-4,ASSLDDPQGGEKLF
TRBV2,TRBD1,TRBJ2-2,ASNALGQGVRGLF
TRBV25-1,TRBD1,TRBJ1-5,ASSEGDRESNQPQH
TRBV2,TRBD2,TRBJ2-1,ASKVAGGSYNEQF
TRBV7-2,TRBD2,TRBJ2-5,ASSLDPLLAGARY
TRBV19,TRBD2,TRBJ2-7,ASSIPRGAYYEQY
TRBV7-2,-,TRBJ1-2,ASSSPGGGGYT
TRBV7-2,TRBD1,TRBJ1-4,ASSLEGDRVYEKLF
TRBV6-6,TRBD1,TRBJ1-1,ASSYGTGGANTEAF
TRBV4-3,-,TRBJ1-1,ASSQDLGALGTEAF
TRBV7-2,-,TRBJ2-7,ASSYPVRLEQY
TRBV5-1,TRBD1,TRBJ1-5,ASSPGTGASGPQH
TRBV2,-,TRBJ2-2,ASSGGRAGELF
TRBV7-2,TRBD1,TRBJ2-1,ASSRPGQQSYNEQF
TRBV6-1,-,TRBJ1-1,ASSKNRDTEAF
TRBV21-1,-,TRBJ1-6,ASSKERTGDSPLH
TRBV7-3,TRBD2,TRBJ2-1,ASSVTGTSGGVQF
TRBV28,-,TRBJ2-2,ASSFDSRYWAGELF
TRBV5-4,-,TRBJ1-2,ASSLPGRVYGYT
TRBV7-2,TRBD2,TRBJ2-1,ASSLIYGGDLYNEQF
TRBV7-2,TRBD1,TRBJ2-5,ASSLGEGGRETQY
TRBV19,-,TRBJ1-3,ASSIQEPGNTIY
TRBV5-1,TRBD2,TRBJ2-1,ASSRGLAGSYNEQF
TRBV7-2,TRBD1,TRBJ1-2,ASSSSRTGAYGYT
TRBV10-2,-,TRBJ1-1,ASSERGTMNTEAF
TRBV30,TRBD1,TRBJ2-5,AWSVFATGEYVFVQETQY
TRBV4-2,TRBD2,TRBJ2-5,ASSQGASGGASQETQY
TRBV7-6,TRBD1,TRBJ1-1,ASSSGQGAMGTEAF
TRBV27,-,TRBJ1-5,ASSTSVETPYSNQPQH
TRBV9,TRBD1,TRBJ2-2,ASGPGQGATGELF
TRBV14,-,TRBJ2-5,ASSQEKGRFRETQY
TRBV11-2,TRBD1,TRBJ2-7,ASSPGTGPYEQY
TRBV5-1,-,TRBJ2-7,ASRTGSYTSYEQY
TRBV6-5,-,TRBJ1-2,ASGGGSRYGYT
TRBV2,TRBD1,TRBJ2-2,ASSGQGVTGELF
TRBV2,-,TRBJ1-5,ASSEGRYQPQH
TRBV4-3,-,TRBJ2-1,ASSQDHGGLTYNEQF
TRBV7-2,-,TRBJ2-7,ASSLEDSYEQY
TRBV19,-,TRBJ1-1,ASSMFQGTGNTEAF
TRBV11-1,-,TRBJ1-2,ASSSMEGFGYT
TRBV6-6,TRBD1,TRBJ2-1,ASRSGTGSSNEQF
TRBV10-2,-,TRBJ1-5,ASGGDPYPQPQH
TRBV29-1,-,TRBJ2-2,SVDGGRAGELF
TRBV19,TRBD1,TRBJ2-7,ASSPGQGAHSYEQY